The clone carrying this T cell receptor (beta chain) occurred a few times. This sample's time point: pre-sensitization, week 0. The treatment denotes: therapeutic diphenylcyclopropenone sensitization with weekly scalp DPC. These data are taken from a study of human T cells and chemical hapten exposure. Study background: Small pooled library volume differences chiefly drove per-sample TCR yield variation.

In germline, CDR1 is SGHTA, CDR2 FQGNSA. V was trimmed by 5 bases and J by 6 bases, leaving 16 bases between them. CDR3 length: 15 amino acids. TCRdb reanalysed the RACE reads using MiXCR and keeps one entry per CDR3 protein. This sample yields approximately 52,000 distinct CDR3 sequences, of which roughly 9.9% are seen a single time; 14% to 15% belongs to the top ten. The V and J genes are TRBV7-2 and TRBJ2-2; tentative D call: TRBD1 (5 bases). This sample comprised whole blood, obtained in connection with sensitization to the hapten diphenylcyclopropenone (DPC). This receptor was identified in a middle-aged woman with alopecia areata. Some clones in this sample may be carry-over from other donors' samples. Here the CDR3 reads CASSRQGDPSGELFF. The CDR3 DNA reads as TGTGCCAGCAGCCGGCAAGGGGATCCATCCGGGGAGCTGTTTTTT.